The sequence of this T cell receptor (beta chain) was determined in a study of beta chain features in type 1 diabetes. This clone came up a few times. Its target is unknown. Trimming cost V 5 bases and J 5 bases, with 24 bases left between them. Germline V CDR1 and CDR2: SQVTM, ANQGSEA. CDR3 length: 16 amino acids. Points from the study as a whole: Researchers caution that PCR might favor shorter templates, equally among patients and controls. Moderately but significantly shorter TCRB CDR3s were found in Type 1 diabetes patients in all four CD4+ subsets.

What was sequenced were expressed TCRB transcripts, since all of the isolated RNA had been reverse transcribed. Profiled with immunoSEQ multiplex PCR; TCRdb holds only in-frame clones, not every one. The table includes almost 350,000 clones, around 7.6% detected once. The clonotype was recovered from a woman aged 18-29 years in good health. The genes are TRBV29-1 and TRBJ2-5; TRBD1 or TRBD2 may be the D gene (7 bases each). Sequenced material: central memory CD4+ T cells from blood. CDR3 residues: CSVQSPHRQGGETQYF. The CDR3 nucleotides read TGCAGCGTTCAATCACCCCATCGACAGGGAGGGGAGACCCAGTACTTC.